Below, 27 T cell receptor beta chains from the same sample are listed, as sequenced in a study of a mutant IDH1 vaccine in newly diagnosed glioma. Specified time point: week 35, safety follow-up. Topical imiquimod was applied with each vaccine dose, which held 300 ug of mutant IDH1 20-mer peptide. Assay: immunoSEQ multiplex PCR; the TCRdb copy retains only in-frame clones and omits some. The sample yields 50,000 to 75,000 clones, 74% seen once. No antigens are known for them. The specimen was PBMCs, collected from a glioma patient whose treatment included an IDH1 peptide vaccine. Receptors originate from a middle-aged man with glioma.

This clone was detected only once. The chain carries TRBV15 and TRBJ2-1; TRBD2 matches 10 bases. CDR3 length: 16 residues. The junction had 9 bases not matched to a gene; V was cut back by 0 bases and J by 10 bases. Germline loops: CDR1 LNHNV, CDR2 YYDKDF (reference sequence). The CDR3 DNA sequence: TGTGCCACCAGCAGAGATCTGAGCGGGGGGGCCAACGAGCAGTTCTTC. This encodes CATSRDLSGGANEQFF.

The chain carries TRBV10-3 and TRBJ1-5; TRBD1 might be the D (6 bases). The V gene's germline CDR1 is ENHRY and CDR2 SYGVKD. V lost 3 bases and J 6 bases, leaving 12 bases between the germline ends. This CDR3 has 14 residues. CDR3 loop: CAISERQGSQPQHF. CDR3 coding DNA: TGTGCCATCAGTGAAAGGCAGGGGAGTCAGCCCCAGCATTTT.

The chain carries TRBV11-3 and TRBJ2-7; D is possibly TRBD1 or TRBD2 (6 bases each). This CDR3 spans 15 amino acids. Germline V gene lookup returns CDR1 SGHNT and CDR2 YENEEA. The V end lost 1 base, the J end lost 4 bases, and 14 bases lay between the germline ends. CDR3 sequence reads: CASSLAHRGPYEQYF. The DNA for the CDR3 is TGTGCCAGCAGCTTAGCGCATCGGGGGCCGTACGAGCAGTACTTC.

In this sample, this clone turned up once. The gene calls are TRBV6-1 and TRBJ1-5, with D possibly being TRBD1 (5 bases). V lost 4 bases and J 6 bases, leaving 16 bases between the germline ends. The CDR3 runs to 15 residues. Germline V gene data show CDR1 as MNHNS and CDR2 as SASEGT. In nucleotides, the CDR3 is TGTGCCAGCAGTGGGTCCTTGAGGGGCGCTCAGCCCCAGCATTTT. Translated, it gives CASSGSLRGAQPQHF.

The V and J genes are TRBV5-1 and TRBJ2-5; D is perhaps TRBD1 (5 bases). The CDR3 totals 15 residues. Germline V CDR1 and CDR2: SGHRS, YFSETQ. V was trimmed by 5 bases and J by 1 base, leaving 15 bases between them. This CDR3 reads CASSPRPGPQETQYF. CDR3 in DNA: TGCGCCAGCAGTCCTCGGCCAGGGCCCCAAGAGACCCAGTACTTC.

The V gene is TRBV15, the J gene TRBJ2-6; 8 nucleotides line up with TRBD2. V lost 7 bases to trimming and J lost 4 bases; unmatched junction nucleotides: 6. The CDR3 has 15 amino acids. The germline V gene has CDR1 LNHNV and CDR2 YYDKDF (reference sequence). CDR3 DNA: TGTGCCACCACTCCGGGGGGGGCAGGGGCCAACGTCCTGACTTTC. This encodes CATTPGGAGANVLTF.

This clone showed up just a few times. This chain joins TRBV19 and TRBJ2-1; D possibly uses TRBD1 or TRBD2 (6 bases each). V shed 10 bases and J shed 8 bases, with 15 bases lying between them. The CDR3 sequence is 12 residues long. Germline V gene sequence: CDR1 LNHDA, CDR2 SQIVND (reference sequence). Written as DNA, the CDR3 is TGTGCCACCAAGGGGGGAGGCGATGAGCAGTTCTTC. Its translation: CATKGGGDEQFF.

The genes are TRBV10-3 and TRBJ1-5; 7 bases are shared with TRBD1. The V and J ends lost 10 bases and 5 bases, in that order; junction bases with no gene match: 14. CDR3 length: 15 amino acids. CDR1 and CDR2 (germline): ENHRY, SYGVKD. CDR3 region: CATRDSEGNYQPQHF. The CDR3 coding sequence is TGTGCCACTAGGGACAGCGAAGGGAATTATCAGCCCCAGCATTTT.

The gene calls are TRBV5-4 and TRBJ2-5, with D possibly being TRBD1 (5 bases). The length of the CDR3 is 13 residues. V was cut by 0 bases and J by 4 bases, with 7 bases left in between. CDR1 is SGHNT and CDR2 is YYREEE in the germline V gene (reference sequence). CDR3 sequence reads: CASSLDRTETQYF. The CDR3 DNA is TGTGCCAGCAGCTTGGACAGGACAGAGACCCAGTACTTC. The variable domain in full, with the rest retrieved from reference TRBV5-4 and TRBJ2-5, is ETGVTQSPTHLIKTRGQQVTLRCSSQSGHNTVSWYQQALGQGPQFIFQYYREEENGRGNFPPRFSGLQFPNYSSELNVNALELDDSALYLCASSLDRTETQYFGPGTRLLVL.

The table lists this clone with a few counts. The chain has TRBV4-3 and TRBJ1-1; maybe TRBD1 (5 bases). Germline lookup yields CDR1 LGHNA and CDR2 YSLEER. Trimming removed 0 bases from V and 5 bases from J, with 16 bases in between. The CDR3 totals 16 residues. CDR3: CASSQDLLGDETEAFF. The CDR3, as DNA: TGCGCCAGCAGCCAAGATTTATTAGGGGATGAAACTGAAGCTTTCTTT.

The chain recombines TRBV11-2 with TRBJ1-5; 7 bases line up with TRBD1. CDR1 is SGHAT and CDR2 is FQNNGV in the germline V gene. After removal of 5 bases from V and 0 bases from J, the junction contained 4 bases not matched to a gene. CDR3 size: 15 residues. The CDR3 DNA reads as TGTGCCAGCAGCCAGACAGGGAATAGCAATCAGCCCCAGCATTTT. As protein: CASSQTGNSNQPQHF.

The V and J genes are TRBV30 and TRBJ2-5, with 10 bases identical to TRBD2. The CDR3 spans 16 residues. With 3 bases clipped from V and 1 base from J, the junction kept 8 bases outside the gene matches. Germline assignment: CDR1 GTSNPN and CDR2 SVGIG (reference sequence). The DNA of the CDR3 is TGTGCCTGGAGGGGGGGGGCTAGCGGGGGCCAAGAGACCCAGTACTTC. This sequence encodes CAWRGGASGGQETQYF.

The chain has TRBV5-1 and TRBJ2-7; tentative D call: TRBD2 (6 bases). Trimming left V 5 bases short and J 4 bases short, with 10 bases between. This CDR3 has 12 residues. Germline values: CDR1 SGHRS, CDR2 YFSETQ. The CDR3 here is CASRGLSYEQYF. CDR3 in DNA: TGCGCCAGCAGGGGACTCTCATACGAGCAGTACTTC.

The CDR3 bases are TGTGCCAGCAGTTGGGCAGACTACAATGAGCAGTTCTTC. Its protein product is CASSWADYNEQFF. The genes are TRBV27 and TRBJ2-1; D gene uncertain. In germline, CDR1 is MNHEY, CDR2 SMNVEV (reference sequence). This CDR3 has 13 amino acids. The ends were cut back, 4 bases at V and 3 bases at J, with 7 bases in the middle.

The genes are TRBV30 and TRBJ2-3; the D is unclear. The CDR3 is 12 residues long. V was shortened by 3 bases and J by 3 bases, with 7 bases between the two germline ends. Germline V gives CDR1 GTSNPN, CDR2 SVGIG (reference sequence). The DNA for the CDR3 is TGTGCCTGGAGAAGACCAACAGATACGCAGTATTTT. Residues: CAWRRPTDTQYF.

This clone occurred once. V is TRBV27 and J is TRBJ1-1; D gene ambiguous. CDR1 and CDR2 (germline): MNHEY, SMNVEV (reference sequence). V lost 2 bases and J lost 3, with 10 bases in between. This CDR3 is built from 14 residues. The CDR3 DNA reads TGTGCCAGCAGTTTAAAACCGGGCCACACTGAAGCTTTCTTT. Protein: CASSLKPGHTEAFF.

The chain combines TRBV5-6 with TRBJ2-1; no definite D call. The CDR3 has 15 residues. The germline V and J ends were trimmed by 3 bases and 0 bases, with 10 bases remaining between them. Looked up from germline, CDR1 is SGHDT and CDR2 is YYEEEE. CDR3 residues: CASSSDGRSYNEQFF. The CDR3 nucleotides are TGTGCCAGCAGCTCGGACGGACGCTCCTACAATGAGCAGTTCTTC.

The count of this clone is one. This chain connects TRBV7-9 to TRBJ2-7; 12 nucleotides align to TRBD2. The V gene's germline CDR1 is SEHNR and CDR2 FQNEAQ (reference sequence). The CDR3 loop spans 13 amino acids. V shed 5 bases and J 12 bases; nucleotides not matched to a gene: 8. CDR3 in amino acids: CASSPTSGGGMYF. Here the CDR3 DNA reads TGTGCCAGCAGCCCGACTAGCGGGGGCGGTATGTACTTC.

This clone has a handful of counts. This chain links TRBV6-1 with TRBJ2-7; D gene uncertain. This CDR3 comprises 14 residues. From germline, CDR1 is MNHNS and CDR2 SASEGT. V was cut by 4 bases and J by 0 bases, with 10 bases left in between. CDR3 in DNA: TGTGCCAGCAGTGGGCAACTGTACTCCTACGAGCAGTACTTC. Its protein product is CASSGQLYSYEQYF.

This clone is medium-sized (0.01 to 0.1%) by share. The chain combines TRBV5-6 with TRBJ2-2, with TRBD1 identical over 9 bases. CDR3 size: 18 residues. With 3 bases clipped from V and 5 bases from J, the junction kept 14 bases outside the gene matches. Germline V CDR1 and CDR2: SGHDT, YYEEEE. The CDR3 DNA sequence: TGTGCCAGCAGCTCGGGACAGGGTCGGGGACTGCGGACCGGGGAGCTGTTTTTT. Its translation is CASSSGQGRGLRTGELFF.

CDR3 sequence (DNA): TGTGCCAGTAGTAGGGGACAGGGGAACACTGAAGCTTTCTTT. Its translation: CASSRGQGNTEAFF. The chain has TRBV19 and TRBJ1-1; 9 bases are a match to TRBD1. This CDR3 comprises 14 residues. Losses at the gene ends were 4 bases for V and 1 base for J; bases not matched to a gene: 1. Germline V gene sequence: CDR1 LNHDA, CDR2 SQIVND (reference sequence).

In its sample, this clone was seen a few times. The chain uses TRBV4-1 and TRBJ1-1; D not certain. This CDR3 is built from 15 residues. Germline CDR1 and CDR2: MGHRA and YSYEKL. V lost 5 bases to trimming and J lost 7 bases, with 20 bases between them. CDR3 DNA: TGCGCCAGCAGCAGCCCGACAAGGGCTGGAATTGAAGCTTTCTTT. Translation gives CASSSPTRAGIEAFF.

This chain links TRBV29-1 with TRBJ1-1; D gene unclear. V was clipped by 3 bases and J by 4 bases, with 9 bases between them. Germline V gene lookup returns CDR1 SQVTM and CDR2 ANQGSEA. CDR3 length: 12 residues. The CDR3, as DNA: TGCAGCGTTGAGGGGAAGAGCACTGAAGCTTTCTTT. It is translated as CSVEGKSTEAFF.

The table lists this clone with a count of one. The rearrangement links TRBV6-5 to TRBJ1-1; no clear D gene. The CDR3 has 14 amino acids. Trimming shortened V by 6 bases and J by 1 base, and 12 bases separated the two germline ends. Germline V gives CDR1 MNHEY, CDR2 SVGAGI. The CDR3 nucleotides read TGTGCCAGCAGGCCCCCCAATGGGAACACTGAAGCTTTCTTT. Its translation is CASRPPNGNTEAFF.

J is TRBJ1-1 and V is TRBV10-3; TRBD1 might be the D (6 bases). The CDR3 spans 13 residues. Per germline, CDR1 ENHRY and CDR2 SYGVKD. Trimming removed 3 bases from V and 7 bases from J, with 12 bases in between. CDR3 sequence reads: CAISDRGGGEAFF. For the CDR3, the DNA is TGTGCCATCAGTGACAGGGGAGGTGGTGAAGCTTTCTTT.

The CDR3 DNA sequence: TGTGCCAGCAGTGGCCGGGGCTCTTACTCGGGAAGCAATCAGCCCCAGCATTTT. Its protein product is CASSGRGSYSGSNQPQHF. This chain links TRBV6-1 with TRBJ1-5; possibly TRBD1 for D (5 bases). CDR3 size: 18 residues. The germline gives CDR1 MNHNS, CDR2 SASEGT. The V gene lost 4 bases and the J gene lost 1 base, with 20 bases spanning the gap.

This clone has only a few counts. The J gene is TRBJ1-2, the V gene TRBV6-4, with 10 bases aligning to TRBD1. Per germline, CDR1 MRHNA and CDR2 SNTAGT. This CDR3 comprises 13 residues. Unmatched junction bases numbered 3, after V lost 6 bases and J lost 5 bases. For the CDR3, the DNA is TGTGCCAGCAGGGGACAGGGGCATTATGGCTACACCTTC. It encodes CASRGQGHYGYTF.